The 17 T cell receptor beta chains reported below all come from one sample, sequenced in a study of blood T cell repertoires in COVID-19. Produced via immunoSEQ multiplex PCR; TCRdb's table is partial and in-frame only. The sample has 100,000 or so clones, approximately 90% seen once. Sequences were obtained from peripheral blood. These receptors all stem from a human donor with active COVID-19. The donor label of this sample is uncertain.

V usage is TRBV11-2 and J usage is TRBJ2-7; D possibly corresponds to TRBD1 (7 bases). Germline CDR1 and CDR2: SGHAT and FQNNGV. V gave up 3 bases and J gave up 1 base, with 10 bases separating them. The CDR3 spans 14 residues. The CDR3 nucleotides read TGTGCCAGCAGCTTGTCAGGGGGGTCCTACGAGCAGTACTTC. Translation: CASSLSGGSYEQYF.

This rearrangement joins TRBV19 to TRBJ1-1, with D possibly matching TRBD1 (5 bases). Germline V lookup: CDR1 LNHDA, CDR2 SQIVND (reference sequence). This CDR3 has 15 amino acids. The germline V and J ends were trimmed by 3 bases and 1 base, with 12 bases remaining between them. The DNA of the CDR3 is TGTGCCAGTAGTATTGGGGCAGGGCGGAACACTGAAGCTTTCTTT. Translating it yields CASSIGAGRNTEAFF.

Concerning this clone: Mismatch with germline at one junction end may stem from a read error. CDR3 loop: CASSLVPGLGQETQYF. CDR3 nucleotide sequence: TGTGCTAGCAGCTTAGTTCCAGGGTTAGGCCAAGAGACCCAGTACTTC. The chain links TRBV7-7 to TRBJ2-5; TRBD1 might be the D (5 bases). The CDR3 is 16 residues long. The germline V gene encodes CDR1 SSHAT and CDR2 FNYEAQ (reference sequence).

The CDR3 DNA reads as TGTGCCAGCAGCCACCCCGGGACAGTTCACTATGGCTACACCTTC. Amino acid sequence: CASSHPGTVHYGYTF. This chain uses TRBV3-1 (or the pseudogene TRBV3-2) with TRBJ1-2; 7 bases are a match to TRBD1. This CDR3 comprises 15 residues. Unmatched junction bases numbered 7, after V lost 3 bases and J lost 3 bases. Looked up from germline, CDR1 is LGHDT and CDR2 is YNNKEL (reference sequence).

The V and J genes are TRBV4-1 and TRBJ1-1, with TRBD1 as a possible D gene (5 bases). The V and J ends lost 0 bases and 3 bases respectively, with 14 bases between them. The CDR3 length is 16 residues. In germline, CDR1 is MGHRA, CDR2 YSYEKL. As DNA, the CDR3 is TGCGCCAGCAGCCAAGATCCGGCGGGGCCCGACACTGAAGCTTTCTTT. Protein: CASSQDPAGPDTEAFF.

The CDR3 DNA is TGCGCCAGCAGTGAGTCGGAAGGGAGTATTCGGTACTTC. Translating gives CASSESEGSIRYF. V gene TRBV10-1 combines with J gene TRBJ2-7; possibly TRBD2 for D (5 bases). Germline V gives CDR1 WNHNN, CDR2 SYGVQD (reference sequence). The CDR3 spans 13 residues. The V end lost 0 bases, the J end lost 12 bases, and 15 bases lay between the germline ends.

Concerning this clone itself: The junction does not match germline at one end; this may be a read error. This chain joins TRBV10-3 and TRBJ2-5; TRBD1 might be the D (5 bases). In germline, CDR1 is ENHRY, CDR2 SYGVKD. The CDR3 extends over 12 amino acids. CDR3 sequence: CAIRTGQGTQYF. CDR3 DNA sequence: TGTGCCATCAGAACCGGACAAGGGACCCAGTACTTC.

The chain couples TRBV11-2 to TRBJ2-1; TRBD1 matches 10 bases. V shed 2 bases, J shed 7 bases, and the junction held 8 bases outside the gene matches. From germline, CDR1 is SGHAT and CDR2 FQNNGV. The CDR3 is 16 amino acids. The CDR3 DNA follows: TGTGCCAGCAGCTTATTAATGGGACAGGGGTGGAATGAGCAGTTCTTC. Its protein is CASSLLMGQGWNEQFF.

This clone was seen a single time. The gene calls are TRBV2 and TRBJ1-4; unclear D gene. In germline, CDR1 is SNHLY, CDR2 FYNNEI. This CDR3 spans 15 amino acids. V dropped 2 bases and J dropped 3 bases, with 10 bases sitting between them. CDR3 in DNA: TGTGCCAGCAGTGAACCTCCTAGAGCTAATGAAAAACTGTTTTTT. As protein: CASSEPPRANEKLFF.

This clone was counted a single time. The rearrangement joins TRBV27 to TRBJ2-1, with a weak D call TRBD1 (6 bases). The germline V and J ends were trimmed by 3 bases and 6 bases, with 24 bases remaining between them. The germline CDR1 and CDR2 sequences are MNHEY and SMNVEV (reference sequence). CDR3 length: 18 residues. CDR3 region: CASSFMITTGRGLNEQFF. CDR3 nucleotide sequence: TGTGCCAGCAGTTTCATGATTACGACAGGTAGGGGCCTCAATGAGCAGTTCTTC.

The CDR3 reads CASSVGARPYNSPLHF. CDR3 DNA sequence: TGTGCCAGCAGCGTAGGGGCACGGCCTTATAATTCACCCCTCCACTTT. The rearrangement uses TRBV9 and TRBJ1-6; no clear D gene. The V end lost 0 bases, the J end lost 4 bases, and 11 bases lay between the germline ends. This CDR3 is 16 amino acids long. CDR1 and CDR2 from the germline V gene are SGDLS and YYNGEE.

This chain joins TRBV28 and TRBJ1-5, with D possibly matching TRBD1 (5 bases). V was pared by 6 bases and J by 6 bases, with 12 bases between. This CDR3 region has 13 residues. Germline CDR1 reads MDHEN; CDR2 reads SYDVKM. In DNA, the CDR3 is TGTGCCAGCAGCCTAAGGGGTTGTCAGCCCCAGCATTTT. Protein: CASSLRGCQPQHF.

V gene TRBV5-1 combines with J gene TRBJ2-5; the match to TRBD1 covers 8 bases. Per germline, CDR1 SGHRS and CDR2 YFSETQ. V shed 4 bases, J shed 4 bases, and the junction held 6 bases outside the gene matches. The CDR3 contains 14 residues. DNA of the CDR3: TGCGCCAGCAGCCTTATCGGACAGGGAGAGACCCAGTACTTC. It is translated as CASSLIGQGETQYF.

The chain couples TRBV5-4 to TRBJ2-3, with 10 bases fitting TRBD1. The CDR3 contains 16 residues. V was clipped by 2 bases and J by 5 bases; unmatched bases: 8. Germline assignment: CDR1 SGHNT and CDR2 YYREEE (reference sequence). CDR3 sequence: CASSFRQGAFEDTQYF. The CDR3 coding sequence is TGTGCCAGCAGCTTCCGACAGGGGGCGTTCGAAGATACGCAGTATTTT.

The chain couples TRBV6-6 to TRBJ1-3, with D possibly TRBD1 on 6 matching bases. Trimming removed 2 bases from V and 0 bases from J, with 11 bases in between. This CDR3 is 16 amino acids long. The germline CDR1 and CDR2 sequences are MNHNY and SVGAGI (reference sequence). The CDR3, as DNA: TGTGCCAGCAGTTACGGCGACAGGATCTCTGGAAACACCATATATTTT. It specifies CASSYGDRISGNTIYF.

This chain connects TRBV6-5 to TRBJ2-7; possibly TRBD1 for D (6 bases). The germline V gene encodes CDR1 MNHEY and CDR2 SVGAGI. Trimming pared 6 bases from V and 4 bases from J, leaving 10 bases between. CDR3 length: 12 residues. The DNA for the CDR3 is TGTGCCAGCAGGGGGGCGTCATACGAGCAGTACTTC. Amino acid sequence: CASRGASYEQYF.

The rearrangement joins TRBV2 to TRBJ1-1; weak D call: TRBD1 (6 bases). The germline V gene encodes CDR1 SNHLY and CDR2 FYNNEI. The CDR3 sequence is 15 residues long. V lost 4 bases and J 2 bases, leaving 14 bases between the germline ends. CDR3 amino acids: CASSVPTGANTEAFF. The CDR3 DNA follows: TGTGCCAGCAGTGTCCCGACAGGCGCTAACACTGAAGCTTTCTTT.